This T cell receptor (beta chain) was documented in a study of somatic mutations in cytotoxic T cells in rheumatoid arthritis. Study-level background: Some V beta antibody-stained T-cell populations were flow-sorted at nearly 100% purity, including V beta1+ cells sequenced for TCRB. Overall study findings and caveats: Per patient, the largest CD8+ clone was found to exceed 20% of CD8+ cells in about an eighth of the roughly 65 cases.

Per the germline V gene, CDR1 is MNHEY and CDR2 is SMNVEV (reference sequence). The germline V and J ends were trimmed by 6 bases and 2 bases, with 16 bases remaining between them. CDR3 length equals 15 residues. Notes on this clone: What it recognizes is unknown.

Repertoires were generated with immunoSEQ multiplex PCR, while TCRdb's copy carries only in-frame clones and drops some. The sample holds some 25,000 clones, less than 85% seen once. The receptor's source is a woman younger than 30 in good health. Material: CD8+ T cells sorted from blood. This chain links TRBV27 with TRBJ1-1; perhaps TRBD1 as D (5 bases). In nucleotides, the CDR3 is TGTGCCAGCAGGACCGGGACCTTATCAAACACTGAAGCTTTCTTT. Translating it yields CASRTGTLSNTEAFF.